The T cell receptor beta chain described here comes from a study of blood T cell repertoires in COVID-19. Some clones are missing from TCRdb's copy, which holds only in-frame ones; the method was immunoSEQ multiplex PCR. Here the sample spans around 100,000 clones, approximately 91% being singletons. This clonotype was obtained from a man aged 55 to 70 with acute or convalescent COVID-19. The sequenced sample was peripheral blood.

CDR3 nucleotide sequence: TGCGCCAGCAGCTTGGTTTCTTCCTCTGGAAACACCATATATTTT. Amino acid sequence: CASSLVSSSGNTIYF. The chain links TRBV5-1 to TRBJ1-3, with D hard to call. The V gene lost 0 bases and the J gene lost 0 bases, with 7 bases spanning the gap. The CDR3 runs 15 residues. Germline loops: CDR1 SGHRS, CDR2 YFSETQ.